This T cell receptor beta chain was identified in a study of vaccination and CD4 T cells after COVID-19. CD4+ T cells that had been cultured provided DNA sequenced with the Oncomine TCR Beta short-read assay. TCRdb redid the calling of the PCR reads with MiXCR, one entry per CDR3 protein. The profile shows 25,000 to 30,000 distinct CDR3 sequences, around half of them singletons. This clonotype was seen a few times. Its target is unknown. Noted treatment: roughly 10-day PBMC culture with coronavirus spike peptide pools or control peptides (ViraFEST assay). Nucleocapsid antibodies tested negative before and after vaccination in healthy vaccine recipients, excluding prior SARS-CoV-2 infection. With 10 ug/ml peptide pools and roughly 9.4 IU/ml IL-2, PBMCs were cultured at some 2 million per well. Findings of the study overall: The median count of SARS-CoV-2-reactive clonotypes rose from around 21 to 38, not significantly.

Germline V lookup: CDR1 WNHNN, CDR2 SYGVQD (reference sequence). CDR3 length: 14 amino acids. The V end was cut by 0 bases, the J end by 3 bases, with 8 bases between. This chain links TRBV10-1 with TRBJ2-5, with no clear D. The clonotype comes from a human donor who received a COVID-19 vaccine. Sequences were derived from CD4+ T cells from blood, cultured in vitro, sampled before SARS-CoV-2 vaccination. CDR3 amino acids: CASSESPEKETQYF. Written as DNA, the CDR3 is TGCGCCAGCAGTGAGTCGCCAGAGAAAGAGACCCAGTACTTC.